This TCR beta chain was documented in a study of cytomegalovirus exposure and HLA in healthy donors. Study details: The 120 validation repertoires used the same platform as the 650 to 850 first-cohort repertoires (as reported by a later analysis). Study-level points and caveats: Within the roughly 120 validation repertoires, first-cohort TCR clusters tended to co-occur, according to a later analysis. The CMV antigen specificity of a few CMV-associated chains was confirmed through in vitro analysis. Reports indicated that the classifier achieved high specificity and sensitivity in diagnosing cytomegalovirus status.

For this clone: The antigen is undetermined.

The trim removed 0 bases at V and 4 bases at J, leaving 5 bases unmatched. Germline CDR1 and CDR2: LNHDA and SQIVND (reference sequence). The CDR3 contains 15 residues. Assay: immunoSEQ multiplex PCR; the TCRdb copy retains only in-frame clones and omits some. The sample contains about 110,000 clones, around 90% of which appear only once. This chain uses TRBV19 with TRBJ2-5; 7 nucleotides match TRBD2. The source material was PBMCs. This clonotype was sampled from a woman aged 18-29 years in good health and CMV-seropositive. As DNA, the CDR3 is TGTGCCAGTAGTATAGACCGACTAGCTAGAGAGACCCAGTACTTC. Translation: CASSIDRLARETQYF.